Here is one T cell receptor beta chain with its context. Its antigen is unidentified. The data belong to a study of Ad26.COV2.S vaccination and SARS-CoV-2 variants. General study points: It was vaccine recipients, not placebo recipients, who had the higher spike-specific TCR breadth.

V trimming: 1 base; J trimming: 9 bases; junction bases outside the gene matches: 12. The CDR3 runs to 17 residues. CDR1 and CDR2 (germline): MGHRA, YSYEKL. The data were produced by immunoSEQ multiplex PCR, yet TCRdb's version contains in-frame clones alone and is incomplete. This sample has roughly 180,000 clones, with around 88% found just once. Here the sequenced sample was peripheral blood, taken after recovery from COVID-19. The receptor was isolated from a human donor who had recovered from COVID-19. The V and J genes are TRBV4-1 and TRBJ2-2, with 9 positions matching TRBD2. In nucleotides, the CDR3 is TGCGCCAGCAGCCAAGCTGCGGCGGGAGGGGGCACGAGGGAGCTGTTTTTT. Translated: CASSQAAAGGGTRELFF.